The 12 T cell receptor beta chains presented below share a single source sample, sequenced in a study of radiotherapy plus CTLA-4 blockade in lung cancer. Assay: immunoSEQ multiplex PCR; the TCRdb copy retains only in-frame clones and omits some. The sample has roughly 120,000 clones, 81% seen once. The specimen comprised peripheral blood, sampled from a patient treated with radiotherapy plus ipilimumab. These receptors all come from a human donor with non-small cell lung cancer that progressed on radiotherapy plus ipilimumab. Some clones in this sample may be carry-over from other donors' samples.

A remark on this clone: At one end, the junction sequence differs from germline, possibly due to a read error. The V and J genes are TRBV6-1 and TRBJ1-2; a possible D gene is TRBD1 (6 bases). This CDR3 is built from 14 residues. Germline loops: CDR1 MNHNS, CDR2 SASEGT. DNA for the CDR3: TGTGCCAGCAGGGAAGGGTTCAGGGGCGGCGGCTACACCTTC. This gives the protein CASREGFRGGGYTF.

This chain connects TRBV7-2 to TRBJ2-5; D tentatively reads TRBD1 or TRBD2 (5 bases each). Trimming pared 5 bases from V and 5 bases from J, leaving 15 bases between. The V gene's germline CDR1 is SGHTA and CDR2 FQGNSA. The CDR3 has 14 amino acids. CDR3 sequence (DNA): TGTGCCAGCAGCCAATTCGGGACCCCGGAGACCCAGTACTTC. Its translation: CASSQFGTPETQYF.

This clone was observed a single time. The chain couples TRBV9 to TRBJ1-6; D is uncertain. Germline V lookup: CDR1 SGDLS, CDR2 YYNGEE. Trimming removed 2 bases from V and 10 bases from J, with 13 bases in between. This CDR3 comprises 14 residues. CDR3: CASSVENIGSPLHF. The CDR3 coding sequence is TGTGCCAGCAGCGTGGAGAATATAGGGTCACCCCTCCACTTT.

V and J are TRBV5-1 and TRBJ1-4; TRBD1 matches 7 bases. CDR3 length: 13 amino acids. Germline V gene data show CDR1 as SGHRS and CDR2 as YFSETQ. V shed 5 bases, J shed 8 bases, and the junction held 6 bases outside the gene matches. CDR3 in DNA: TGCGCCAGCAGGACAGGGACCGAGGAAAAACTGTTTTTT. As protein: CASRTGTEEKLFF.

This sequence joins TRBV15 and TRBJ2-2, with D possibly matching TRBD2 (5 bases). Germline-derived CDR1 and CDR2 are LNHNV and YYDKDF (reference sequence). The CDR3 has 13 amino acids. With 3 bases removed from V and 10 bases from J, the gap between germline ends came to 12 bases. The CDR3 spells CATSSPRRAELFF. The CDR3 region has the DNA TGTGCCACCAGCAGCCCCCGGCGGGCGGAGCTGTTTTTT.

The genes are TRBV7-2 and TRBJ2-1; TRBD2 matches at 15 bases. V shed 6 bases, J shed 12 bases, and the junction held 9 bases outside the gene matches. Germline V gene lookup returns CDR1 SGHTA and CDR2 FQGNSA. CDR3 length: 15 residues. CDR3 residues: CASRADPGLAGGQFF. The CDR3 coding sequence is TGTGCCAGCAGAGCAGACCCGGGACTAGCGGGGGGGCAGTTCTTC.

J is TRBJ1-1 and V is TRBV5-5; no firm D call. This CDR3 region has 13 residues. CDR1 SGHKS and CDR2 YYEKEE come from the germline V gene (reference sequence). The V end was cut by 4 bases, the J end by 1 base, with 8 bases between. CDR3 in amino acids: CASSPHPNTEAFF. The CDR3 DNA follows: TGTGCCAGCAGCCCCCACCCGAACACTGAAGCTTTCTTT. Using reference TRBV5-5 and TRBJ1-1 for the parts outside the CDR3, the full variable domain is DAGVTQSPTHLIKTRGQQVTLRCSPISGHKSVSWYQQVLGQGPQFIFQYYEKEERGRGNFPDRFSARQFPNYSSELNVNALLLGDSALYLCASSPHPNTEAFFGQGTRLTVV.

V and J are TRBV4-3 and TRBJ2-1; D is possibly TRBD1 (6 bases). The V and J ends lost 0 bases and 1 base respectively, with 7 bases between them. The CDR3 is made up of 15 amino acids. The germline gives CDR1 LGHNA, CDR2 YSLEER. CDR3 loop: CASSQEGTSYNEQFF. The CDR3, as DNA: TGCGCCAGCAGCCAAGAAGGGACATCCTACAATGAGCAGTTCTTC.

The rearrangement joins TRBV2 to TRBJ2-7, with D possibly matching TRBD1 (5 bases). The CDR3 is made up of 15 amino acids. Trimming cost V 2 bases and J 6 bases, with 17 bases left between them. Germline lookup yields CDR1 SNHLY and CDR2 FYNNEI. The CDR3 DNA reads TGTGCCAGCAGTGAACGGCGGTCAGGGTTCAGCGAGCAGTACTTC. This encodes CASSERRSGFSEQYF.

The chain couples TRBV4-1 to TRBJ2-1, with 8 bases aligning to TRBD2. CDR1 is MGHRA, CDR2 YSYEKL, per germline. Trimming took 1 base from V and 4 from J; bases not matched to a gene: 6. The CDR3 is 16 residues long. The DNA of the CDR3 is TGCGCCAGCAGCCAAGTCGCGGGGGGAGGATACAATGAGCAGTTCTTC. It is translated as CASSQVAGGGYNEQFF.

V usage is TRBV6-5 and J usage is TRBJ2-1, with D unresolved. The germline V gene has CDR1 MNHEY and CDR2 SVGAGI. CDR3 length: 15 residues. V dropped 0 bases and J dropped 0 bases, with 6 bases sitting between them. CDR3 nucleotides: TGTGCCAGCAGTTACTCTTCGGGCTCCTACAATGAGCAGTTCTTC. This codes for CASSYSSGSYNEQFF.

The gene calls are TRBV7-3 and TRBJ2-3, with a weak D call TRBD2 (6 bases). Germline CDR1 reads SGHTA; CDR2 reads FQGTGA. V was shortened by 5 bases and J by 3 bases, with 12 bases between the two germline ends. The CDR3 has 14 residues. The CDR3, as DNA: TGTGCCAGCAGCGAAGTGGCGGGGACAGATACGCAGTATTTT. It encodes CASSEVAGTDTQYF.